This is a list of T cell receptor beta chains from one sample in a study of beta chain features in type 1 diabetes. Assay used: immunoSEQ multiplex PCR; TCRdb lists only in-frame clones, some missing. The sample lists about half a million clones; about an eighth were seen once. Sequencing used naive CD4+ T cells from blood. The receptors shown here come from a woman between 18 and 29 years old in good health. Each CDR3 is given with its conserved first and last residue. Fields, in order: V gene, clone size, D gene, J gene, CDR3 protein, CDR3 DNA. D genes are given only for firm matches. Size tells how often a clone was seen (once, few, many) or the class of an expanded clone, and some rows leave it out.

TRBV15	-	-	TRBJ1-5	CATSRADWSTGGRNQPQHF	TGTGCCACCAGCAGAGCGGACTGGTCAACGGGAGGTCGCAATCAGCCCCAGCATTTT
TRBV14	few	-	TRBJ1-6	CASSQGVRNSPLHF	TGTGCCAGCAGCCAAGGGGTTCGAAATTCACCCCTCCACTTT
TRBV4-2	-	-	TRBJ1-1	CASSQKGQNTEAFF	TGTGCCAGCAGCCAAAAAGGGCAAAACACTGAAGCTTTCTTT
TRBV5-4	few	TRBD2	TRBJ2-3	CASSREAGVTDTQYF	TGTGCCAGCAGCCGGGAAGCGGGAGTAACAGATACGCAGTATTTT
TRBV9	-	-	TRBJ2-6	CASSVGSGSGANVLTF	TGTGCCAGCAGCGTAGGGAGCGGCTCTGGGGCCAACGTCCTGACTTTC
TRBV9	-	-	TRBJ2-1	CASSVESNEQFF	TGTGCCAGCAGCGTAGAAAGTAATGAGCAGTTCTTC
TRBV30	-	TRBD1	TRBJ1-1	CAGSGGVTEAFF	TGTGCCGGATCAGGGGGAGTGACTGAAGCTTTCTTT
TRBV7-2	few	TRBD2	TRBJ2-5	CASSFLAGGRETQYF	TGTGCCAGCAGCTTCCTAGCGGGGGGGCGAGAGACCCAGTACTTC
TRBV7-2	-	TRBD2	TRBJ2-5	CASSLQVAGAQTQYF	TGTGCCAGCAGCTTACAGGTAGCGGGAGCCCAGACCCAGTACTTC
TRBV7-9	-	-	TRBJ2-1	CASSFGAAIEQFF	TGTGCCAGCAGCTTTGGCGCGGCGATCGAGCAGTTCTTC
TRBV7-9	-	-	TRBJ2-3	CASSSSLVDYF	TGTGCCAGCAGCTCCTCTCTTGTCGATTATTTT
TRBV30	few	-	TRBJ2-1	CACTRGDEQFF	TGTGCCTGCACGAGGGGGGATGAGCAGTTCTTC
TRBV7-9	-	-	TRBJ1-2	CASSLATEDGRYGYTF	TGTGCCAGCAGCTTAGCGACTGAAGACGGACGTTATGGCTACACCTTC
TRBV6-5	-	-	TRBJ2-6	CASSQASGANVLTF	TGTGCCAGCAGTCAGGCCTCTGGGGCCAACGTCCTGACTTTC
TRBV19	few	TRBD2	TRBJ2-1	CASSIISGSVDEQFF	TGTGCCAGTAGTATAATAAGCGGGAGTGTGGATGAGCAGTTCTTC
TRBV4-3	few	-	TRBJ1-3	CASSQGPLARGNTIYF	TGCGCCAGCAGCCAAGGTCCCCTTGCTCGTGGAAACACCATATATTTT
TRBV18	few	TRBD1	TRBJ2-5	CASSPGRGMNGTQYF	TGTGCCAGCTCACCCGGCAGGGGGATGAACGGGACCCAGTACTTC
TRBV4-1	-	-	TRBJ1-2	CASSRRRGQLGYTF	TGCGCCAGCAGCCGCAGGCGTGGGCAGCTTGGCTACACCTTC
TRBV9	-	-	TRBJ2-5	CASSPRISGNYQETQYF	TGTGCCAGCAGCCCTAGAATTAGCGGCAATTACCAAGAGACCCAGTACTTC
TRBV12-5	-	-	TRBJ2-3	CASGLRGGTDTQYF	TGTGCTAGTGGTTTGAGGGGGGGCACAGATACGCAGTATTTT
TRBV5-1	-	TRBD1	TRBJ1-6	CASSLDLDRENSPLHF	TGCGCCAGCAGCTTGGATTTAGACAGGGAAAATTCACCCCTCCACTTT
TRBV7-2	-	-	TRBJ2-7	CASSLVGTVSYEQYF	TGTGCCAGCAGCTTAGTCGGGACGGTATCCTACGAGCAGTACTTC
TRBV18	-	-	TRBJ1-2	CASSNFGRDGYTF	TGTGCCAGCTCAAACTTTGGACGGGATGGCTACACCTTC
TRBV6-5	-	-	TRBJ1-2	CASRIGGAAGGYTF	TGTGCCAGCAGGATTGGTGGGGCGGCAGGTGGCTACACCTTC
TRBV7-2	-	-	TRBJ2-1	CASSLGAATRLNEQFF	TGTGCCAGCAGCTTAGGGGCAGCGACTCGCTTAAATGAGCAGTTCTTC
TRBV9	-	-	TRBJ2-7	CASSFEIDSYEQYF	TGTGCCAGCAGCTTCGAGATCGACTCCTACGAGCAGTACTTC
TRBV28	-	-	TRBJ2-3	CASSLLTGAPDTQYF	TGTGCCAGCAGTTTACTAACGGGGGCCCCAGATACGCAGTATTTT